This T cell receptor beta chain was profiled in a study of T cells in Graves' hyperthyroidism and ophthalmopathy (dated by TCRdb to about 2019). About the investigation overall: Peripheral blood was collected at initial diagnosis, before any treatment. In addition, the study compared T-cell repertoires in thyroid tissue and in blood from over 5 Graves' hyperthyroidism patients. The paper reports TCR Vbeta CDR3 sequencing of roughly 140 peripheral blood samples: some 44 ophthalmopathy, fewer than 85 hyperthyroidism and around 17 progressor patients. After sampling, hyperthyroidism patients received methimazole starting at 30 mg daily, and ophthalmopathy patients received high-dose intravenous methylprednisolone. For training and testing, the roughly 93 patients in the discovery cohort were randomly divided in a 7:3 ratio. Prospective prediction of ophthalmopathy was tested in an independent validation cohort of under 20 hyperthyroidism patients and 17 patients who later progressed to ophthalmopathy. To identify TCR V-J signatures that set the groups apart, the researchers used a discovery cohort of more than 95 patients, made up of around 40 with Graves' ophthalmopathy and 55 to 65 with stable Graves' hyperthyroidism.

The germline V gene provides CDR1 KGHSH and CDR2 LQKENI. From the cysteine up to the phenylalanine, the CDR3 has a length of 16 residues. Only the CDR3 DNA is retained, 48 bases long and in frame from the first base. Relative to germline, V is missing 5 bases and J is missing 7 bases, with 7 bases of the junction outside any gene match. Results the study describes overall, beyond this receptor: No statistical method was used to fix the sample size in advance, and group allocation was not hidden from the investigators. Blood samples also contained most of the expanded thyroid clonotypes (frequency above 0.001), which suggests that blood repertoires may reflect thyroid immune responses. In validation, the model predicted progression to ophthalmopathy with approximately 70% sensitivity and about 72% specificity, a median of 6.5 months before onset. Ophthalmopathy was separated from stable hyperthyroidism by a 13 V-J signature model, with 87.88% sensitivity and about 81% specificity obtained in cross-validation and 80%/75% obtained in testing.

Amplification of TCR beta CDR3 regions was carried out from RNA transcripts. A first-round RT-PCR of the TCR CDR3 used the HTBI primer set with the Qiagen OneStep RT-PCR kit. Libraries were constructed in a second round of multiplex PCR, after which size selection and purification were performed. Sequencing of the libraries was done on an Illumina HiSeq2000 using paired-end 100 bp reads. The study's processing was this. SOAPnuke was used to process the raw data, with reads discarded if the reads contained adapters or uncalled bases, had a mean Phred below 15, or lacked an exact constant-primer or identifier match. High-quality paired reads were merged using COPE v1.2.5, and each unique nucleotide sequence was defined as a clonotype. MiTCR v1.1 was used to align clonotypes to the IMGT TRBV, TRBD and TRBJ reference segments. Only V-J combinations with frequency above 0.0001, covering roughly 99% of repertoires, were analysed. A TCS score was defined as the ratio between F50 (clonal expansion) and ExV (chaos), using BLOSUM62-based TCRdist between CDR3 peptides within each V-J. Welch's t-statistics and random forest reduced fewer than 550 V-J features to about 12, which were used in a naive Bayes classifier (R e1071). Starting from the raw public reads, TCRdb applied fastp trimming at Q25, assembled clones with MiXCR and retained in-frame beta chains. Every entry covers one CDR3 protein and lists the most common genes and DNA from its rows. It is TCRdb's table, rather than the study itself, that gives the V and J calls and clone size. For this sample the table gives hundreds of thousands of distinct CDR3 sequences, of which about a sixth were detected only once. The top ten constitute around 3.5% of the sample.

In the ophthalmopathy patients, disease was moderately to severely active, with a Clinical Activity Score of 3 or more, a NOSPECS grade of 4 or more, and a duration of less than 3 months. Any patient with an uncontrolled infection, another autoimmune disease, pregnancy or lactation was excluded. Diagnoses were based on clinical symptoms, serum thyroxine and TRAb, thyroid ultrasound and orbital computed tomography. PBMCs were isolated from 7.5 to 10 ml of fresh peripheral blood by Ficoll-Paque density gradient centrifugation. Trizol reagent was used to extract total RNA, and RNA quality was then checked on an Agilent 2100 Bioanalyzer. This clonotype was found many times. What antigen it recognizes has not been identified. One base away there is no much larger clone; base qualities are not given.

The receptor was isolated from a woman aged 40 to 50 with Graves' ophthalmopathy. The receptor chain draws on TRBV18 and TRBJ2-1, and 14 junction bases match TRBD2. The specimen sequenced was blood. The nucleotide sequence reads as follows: TGTGCCAGCTCATCGACTAGCGGGAGGGTTTGGAATGAGCAGTTCTTC. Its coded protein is CASSSTSGRVWNEQFF.